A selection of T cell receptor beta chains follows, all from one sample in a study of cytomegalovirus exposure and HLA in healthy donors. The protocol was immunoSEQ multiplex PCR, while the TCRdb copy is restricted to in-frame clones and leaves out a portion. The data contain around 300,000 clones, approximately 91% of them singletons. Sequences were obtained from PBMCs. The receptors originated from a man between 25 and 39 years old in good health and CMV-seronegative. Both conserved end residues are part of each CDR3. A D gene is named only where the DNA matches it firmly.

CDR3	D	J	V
CASSGGVNNSPLHF	NA	TRBJ1-6	TRBV6-5
CSVEDPGTGAGELFF	TRBD1	TRBJ2-2	TRBV29-1
CASTTGDGSPLHF	TRBD1	TRBJ1-6	TRBV6-1
CASSLGGSGASTDTQYF	TRBD2	TRBJ2-3	TRBV11-3
CASSPSLNTGELFF	NA	TRBJ2-2	TRBV19
CASSAQVRETQYF	NA	TRBJ2-5	TRBV7-8
CAWGLRDRDTGELFF	TRBD1	TRBJ2-2	TRBV30
CASSFRGDMNTEAFF	NA	TRBJ1-1	TRBV5-1
CASSLLTSGGGDTQYF	TRBD2	TRBJ2-3	TRBV19
CASSQAGVDTGELFF	NA	TRBJ2-2	TRBV4-2
CASSLTTGDNQPQHF	TRBD1	TRBJ1-5	TRBV5-6
CASGQGNNSPLHF	TRBD1	TRBJ1-6	TRBV19
CASSYAGGGYEQYF	TRBD2	TRBJ2-7	TRBV6-5
CATSKGTGLEAFF	TRBD1	TRBJ1-1	TRBV15
CASSASEVFQTQYF	NA	TRBJ2-5	TRBV9
CASRRDSATNEKLFF	NA	TRBJ1-4	TRBV6-5
CASSPPLGSVNTEAFF	NA	TRBJ1-1	TRBV18
CASRQGEIEKLFF	NA	TRBJ1-4	TRBV6-5
CASGFGQGAWETQYF	TRBD1	TRBJ2-5	TRBV12-5
CASSALARGTEQYF	TRBD1	TRBJ2-7	TRBV2
CASSYSPPAGYEQYF	NA	TRBJ2-7	TRBV6-6
CASSLPWGHPSYNEQFF	NA	TRBJ2-1	TRBV5-6
CASTLTGKRQDPYEQYF	NA	TRBJ2-7	TRBV27
CASFLAGANYEQYF	TRBD2	TRBJ2-7	TRBV2
CASSPLAGGLYEQYF	TRBD2	TRBJ2-7	TRBV4-3
CASSRTSGGEQYF	TRBD2	TRBJ2-7	TRBV7-6
CASSDQAGGRGTQYF	TRBD2	TRBJ2-5	TRBV6-1
CASSLQASGSYLRPQHF	NA	TRBJ1-5	TRBV7-2
CAISGFRGGRGQSDTQYF	TRBD1	TRBJ2-3	TRBV10-3
CASSLARQRILAFF	NA	TRBJ1-1	TRBV13
CARRGIGEKLFF	NA	TRBJ1-4	TRBV30
CASRLTGTQETQYF	TRBD1	TRBJ2-5	TRBV19
CASRGLMNTEAFF	NA	TRBJ1-1	TRBV7-9
CASTWYSQETQYF	NA	TRBJ2-5	TRBV6-1
CASKSGTGGEGITGELFF	TRBD1	TRBJ2-2	TRBV5-1
CASSSGGRSNEQFF	TRBD2	TRBJ2-1	TRBV10-2
CASSPRGGSSGQETQYF	NA	TRBJ2-5	TRBV18
CASSEVISRDRGFYGYTF	TRBD1	TRBJ1-2	TRBV6-1
CASSSRGQINQPQHF	TRBD1	TRBJ1-5	TRBV28
CASSFGGLTEAFF	NA	TRBJ1-1	TRBV27
CASSLATGKASNYGYTF	NA	TRBJ1-2	TRBV7-8
CASSADRGNSPLHF	TRBD1	TRBJ1-6	TRBV6-1
CASSPEGSRNTEAFF	NA	TRBJ1-1	TRBV5-1
CASSLRLGGAGEKLFF	NA	TRBJ1-4	TRBV4-1
CASSLSDSWIQHF	NA	TRBJ1-5	TRBV7-9
CASSEPGQVNSPLHF	TRBD1	TRBJ1-6	TRBV25-1
CASSPRRDRALADTQYF	NA	TRBJ2-3	TRBV5-1
CASSSVGGTGELFF	TRBD2	TRBJ2-2	TRBV5-4
CASSARRQDNSGANVLTF	NA	TRBJ2-6	TRBV19
CASSLDRGAYGYTF	TRBD1	TRBJ1-2	TRBV5-6
CASSLGASGGANTGELFF	TRBD2	TRBJ2-2	TRBV5-1
CASSLTGTLDKKLFF	NA	TRBJ1-4	TRBV5-6
CASSLGQGPFFEQYF	TRBD1	TRBJ2-7	TRBV5-6